The 10 T cell receptor beta chains listed next were all sequenced from one sample in a study of siplizumab effects on memory and regulatory T cells. Clones were read by immunoSEQ multiplex PCR, and TCRdb kept only the in-frame ones, dropping some. The repertoire consists of 90,000 to 95,000 clones, with 80% to 95% occurring once and the leading ten covering about 6.7%. Sequencing was done on a sample of CD8+ T cells sorted from blood. The receptors stem from a human donor in good health.

In its sample, this clone was seen a few times. V and J are TRBV7-9 and TRBJ1-1; no firm D call. V was trimmed by 5 bases and J by 6 bases, leaving 7 bases between them. Germline V gene sequence: CDR1 SEHNR, CDR2 FQNEAQ (reference sequence). This CDR3 has 11 amino acids. Here the CDR3 reads CASSKYAEAFF. The DNA of the CDR3 is TGTGCCAGCAGCAAATACGCTGAAGCTTTCTTT.

The genes are TRBV7-8 and TRBJ2-3; no definite D call. V gave up 10 bases and J gave up 4 bases, with 15 bases separating them. Looked up from germline, CDR1 is SGHVS and CDR2 is FQNEAQ. The CDR3 has 13 amino acids. CDR3 sequence: CATQVKPPDTQYF. The DNA of the CDR3 is TGTGCCACCCAGGTCAAACCCCCAGATACGCAGTATTTT. The full variable domain, completed using reference TRBV7-8 and TRBJ2-3, is GAGVSQSPRYKVAKRGQDVALRCDPISGHVSLFWYQQALGQGPEFLTYFQNEAQLDKSGLPSDRFFAERPEGSVSTLKIQRTQQEDSAVYLCATQVKPPDTQYFGPGTRLTVL.

The rearrangement joins TRBV21-1 to TRBJ1-2; the table assigns TRBD1, which was not confirmed against the DNA. TRBV21-1 corresponds to a pseudogene. The CDR3 is 16 amino acids. The CDR3 coding sequence is TGTGCCAGCAGCAGGGTGGACAGGGGACGGGACGGTGGCTACACCTTC. Its translation: CASSRVDRGRDGGYTF.

This clone was counted between two and nine times. The chain has TRBV5-1 and TRBJ1-1; 9 bases agree with TRBD1. V lost 7 bases, J lost 1 base, and 5 bases stayed unmatched. The CDR3 has 14 amino acids. Germline lookup yields CDR1 SGHRS and CDR2 YFSETQ. Here the CDR3 DNA reads TGCGCCAGCGACTGGACAGGGGCGAACACTGAAGCTTTCTTT. This encodes CASDWTGANTEAFF.

The CDR3 DNA reads TGTGCCAGCAACCTAGGGGGCGCGGGTCCTCAAAGCTCCTACAATGAGCAGTTCTTC. Protein sequence: CASNLGGAGPQSSYNEQFF. The chain joins TRBV11-3 to TRBJ2-1, with 7 positions matching TRBD1. CDR3 length equals 19 residues. The germline CDR1 and CDR2 sequences are SGHNT and YENEEA. The ends lost 7 bases at V and 0 bases at J; junction bases unmatched: 18.

V is TRBV4-3 and J is TRBJ2-7, with D possibly matching TRBD1 (5 bases). Germline CDR1 is LGHNA and CDR2 is YSLEER. The V gene lost 0 bases and the J gene lost 1 base, with 10 bases spanning the gap. This CDR3 is 15 amino acids long. CDR3 amino acids: CASSQESAGSYEQYF. CDR3 sequence (DNA): TGCGCCAGCAGCCAAGAGTCGGCAGGGTCCTACGAGCAGTACTTC.

The rearrangement links TRBV13 to TRBJ1-1; possible D gene TRBD1, 5 bases. Germline V gene data show CDR1 as PRHDT and CDR2 as FYEKMQ (reference sequence). V dropped 2 bases and J dropped 0 bases, with 13 bases sitting between them. The CDR3 consists of 16 residues. CDR3 nucleotide sequence: TGTGCCAGCAGCTTACGACAGAGCCTCATGAACACTGAAGCTTTCTTT. This sequence encodes CASSLRQSLMNTEAFF.

The rearrangement joins TRBV2 to TRBJ2-1; 8 positions match TRBD1. CDR1 is SNHLY, CDR2 FYNNEI, per germline. The CDR3 has 14 amino acids. CDR3 DNA sequence: TGTGCAATCTCCTCCGGGACAGGCTACAATGAGCAGTTCTTC. Translating gives CAISSGTGYNEQFF.

V and J are TRBV15 and TRBJ2-6; TRBD1 matches at 7 bases. Losses at the gene ends were 5 bases for V and 0 bases for J; bases not matched to a gene: 7. CDR3 length equals 17 residues. Germline assignment: CDR1 LNHNV and CDR2 YYDKDF (reference sequence). This CDR3 reads CATSGETGISGANVLTF. The CDR3 region has the DNA TGTGCCACCAGCGGGGAGACAGGGATCTCTGGGGCCAACGTCCTGACTTTC.

This chain joins TRBV29-1 and TRBJ2-1, with 7 bases identical to TRBD1. Losses at the gene ends were 1 base for V and 3 bases for J; bases not matched to a gene: 3. The CDR3 has 14 amino acids. Per germline, CDR1 SQVTM and CDR2 ANQGSEA. CDR3 bases: TGCAGCGTTGAAGGGACAGGTATCTACAATGAGCAGTTCTTC. Protein sequence: CSVEGTGIYNEQFF.